Included here is one T cell receptor beta chain sequence, with context. The data belong to a study of blood T cell repertoires in COVID-19. Study information: The United States, Italy and Spain supplied acute and convalescent COVID-19 samples.

The CDR3 has 19 residues. The germline V gene encodes CDR1 SGHTA and CDR2 FQGNSA. V shed 7 bases and J shed 4 bases, with 26 bases lying between them. In the original workflow: The assay estimated nucleated cells by amplifying reference gene primers. Data came from immunoSEQ multiplex PCR; TCRdb stores just in-frame clones and leaves some out. V and J calls and clone size are copied from that table; D and trimming were computed from the DNA. Here the sample spans roughly 97,000 clones, 70% to 85% being singletons. The sequenced sample consisted of peripheral blood. This receptor was obtained from a man aged 65 to 85 with acute or convalescent COVID-19. V usage is TRBV7-2 and J usage is TRBJ1-6; D is unresolved. CDR3 nucleotide sequence: TGTGCCAGCAACGGTACTCCGGGAGTGGCCGGAGCGTATAATTCACCCCTCCACTTT. Translation gives CASNGTPGVAGAYNSPLHF. The whole variable domain, filled in from reference TRBV7-2 and TRBJ1-6, reads GAGVSQSPSNKVTEKGKDVELRCDPISGHTALYWYRQSLGQGLEFLIYFQGNSAPDKSGLPSDRFSAERTGGSVSTLTIQRTQQEDSAVYLCASNGTPGVAGAYNSPLHFGNGTRLTVT.